Following are 5 T cell receptor beta chains from one sample sequenced in a study of HIV-infected patients and healthy controls. TCRdb used MiXCR to reprocess the 5' RACE reads, holding one entry per CDR3 protein. The data contain some 20,000 distinct CDR3 sequences, approximately 19% of them singletons. What was sequenced was CD8+ T cells from blood. The receptors derive from a human donor in good health.

This clonotype was detected a few times. The chain combines TRBV5-1 with TRBJ2-7; no clear D. This CDR3 contains 14 residues. V lost 3 bases, J lost 1 base, and 11 bases lay in between. Per germline, CDR1 SGHRS and CDR2 YFSETQ. The CDR3 spells CASSYQVGSYEQYF. CDR3 in DNA: TGCGCCAGCAGCTACCAAGTAGGGTCCTACGAGCAGTACTTC.

This clonotype was observed at least ten times. CDR3 DNA sequence: TGTGCCACCAGCCTGGGGGGACTCAACACCGGGGAGCTGTTTTTT. Protein: CATSLGGLNTGELFF. The V call is TRBV24-1, the J call TRBJ2-2, with D possibly TRBD2 on 6 matching bases. Trimming took 7 bases from V and 2 from J, leaving 13 bases between them. CDR1 and CDR2 (germline): KGHDR, SFDVKD. This CDR3 has 15 amino acids.

This clonotype was detected a few times. The chain couples TRBV6-2 or TRBV6-3 to TRBJ1-6, with D perhaps matching TRBD1 (6 bases). Trimming removed 5 bases at V and 7 bases at J, with 12 bases between. The CDR3 runs 14 residues. Germline V gene lookup returns CDR1 MNHEY and CDR2 SVGEGT. Here the CDR3 DNA reads TGTGCCAGCAGTGAGACGGGACAAAATTCACCCCTCCACTTT. Translating gives CASSETGQNSPLHF.

Only one count was recorded for this clonotype. This rearrangement joins TRBV30 to TRBJ2-7; D gene uncertain. Germline values: CDR1 GTSNPN, CDR2 SVGIG (reference sequence). V was clipped by 0 bases and J by 1 base, with 13 bases between them. CDR3 size: 15 residues. CDR3: CAWSVGVPKSYEQYF. In nucleotides, the CDR3 is TGTGCCTGGAGTGTCGGCGTCCCCAAGTCCTACGAGCAGTACTTC.

This clonotype was observed a handful of times. V and J are TRBV7-9 and TRBJ2-5; 8 bases agree with TRBD2. The CDR3 length is 19 residues. Unmatched junction bases numbered 23, after V lost 5 bases and J lost 6 bases. The germline gives CDR1 SEHNR, CDR2 FQNEAQ (reference sequence). CDR3 DNA sequence: TGTGCCAGCAGCCCGGCCAACCCTCTTTCGGGGGGGGCGGTAAAGACCCAGTACTTC. This gives the protein CASSPANPLSGGAVKTQYF.